The 12 T cell receptor beta chains in this list originate from one sample, sequenced in a study of blood T cell repertoires in COVID-19. The assay was immunoSEQ multiplex PCR, and TCRdb's table has in-frame clones only and misses some. The profile shows over 250,000 clones, 70% to 90% of them singletons. The source material was peripheral blood. These receptors all come from a woman between 65 and 79 years old with acute or convalescent COVID-19.

V usage is TRBV19 and J usage is TRBJ1-5, with 11 bases fitting TRBD1. J was trimmed by 7 bases and V by 8 bases; bases with no gene match: 7. Looked up from germline, CDR1 is LNHDA and CDR2 is SQIVND (reference sequence). This CDR3 has 14 amino acids. The CDR3 DNA follows: TGTGCCAGTGGTGGGACAGGGGGTTGGCAGCCCCAGCATTTT. Translating gives CASGGTGGWQPQHF.

The chain's CDR3 is CASSFTGTGNTEAFF. For the CDR3, the DNA is TGTGCCAGCTCATTCACCGGGACAGGGAACACTGAAGCTTTCTTT. This chain connects TRBV18 to TRBJ1-1, with 8 bases matching TRBD1. The germline V gene has CDR1 KGHSH and CDR2 LQKENI. Unmatched junction bases numbered 6, after V lost 5 bases and J lost 1 base. This CDR3 comprises 15 residues.

This chain uses TRBV9 with TRBJ1-3; the D gene is possibly TRBD1 (5 bases). Germline V CDR1 and CDR2: SGDLS, YYNGEE. CDR3 length: 16 residues. V lost 2 bases and J lost 0, with 12 bases in between. This CDR3 reads CASSVGGVGSGNTIYF. CDR3 DNA: TGTGCCAGCAGCGTGGGAGGGGTGGGCTCTGGAAACACCATATATTTT.

The chain has TRBV6-5 and TRBJ1-2; D gene ambiguous. Per the germline V gene, CDR1 is MNHEY and CDR2 is SVGAGI. V gave up 5 bases and J gave up 8 bases, with 9 bases separating them. The CDR3 covers 11 residues. The CDR3 region has the DNA TGTGCCAGCAGTCCCCTGGGCGGCTACACCTTC. This gives the protein CASSPLGGYTF.

The chain uses TRBV19 and TRBJ1-2, with 8 nucleotides matching TRBD1. The ends lost 7 bases at V and 1 base at J; junction bases unmatched: 5. This CDR3 is 14 amino acids long. The V gene's germline CDR1 is LNHDA and CDR2 SQIVND (reference sequence). The CDR3 nucleotides are TGTGCCAGTACGCGGACAGGGCTTAACTATGGCTACACCTTC. Translation: CASTRTGLNYGYTF.

The CDR3 sequence is CASSLARGAEQFF. The CDR3 DNA is TGCGCCAGCAGCTTGGCCCGGGGGGCTGAGCAGTTCTTC. The rearrangement joins TRBV5-1 to TRBJ2-1, with TRBD2 as a possible D gene (7 bases). This CDR3 is built from 13 residues. CDR1 and CDR2 (germline): SGHRS, YFSETQ. Trimming shortened V by 0 bases and J by 9 bases, and 10 bases separated the two germline ends.

This clone was seen only a few times. This chain links TRBV3-1 (or the pseudogene TRBV3-2) with TRBJ1-3, with D tentatively TRBD1 (5 bases). This CDR3 comprises 15 residues. The V gene lost 6 bases and the J gene lost 0 bases, with 12 bases spanning the gap. The germline CDR1 and CDR2 sequences are LGHDT and YNNKEL (reference sequence). Written as DNA, the CDR3 is TGTGCCAGCAGGCCGGGACTTCTCTCTGGAAACACCATATATTTT. Protein: CASRPGLLSGNTIYF.

The CDR3 region has the DNA TGTGCCAGCAGCCCTACTAGCCAGGGCGGCCACGAGCAGTACTTC. Translating gives CASSPTSQGGHEQYF. This chain uses TRBV7-6 with TRBJ2-7, with D perhaps TRBD2 (6 bases). The CDR3 length is 15 residues. V lost 5 bases, J lost 5 bases, and 19 bases lay in between. Germline V gene lookup returns CDR1 SGHVS and CDR2 FNYEAQ.

The J gene is TRBJ1-1, the V gene TRBV7-9; 10 bases are shared with TRBD1. The CDR3 spans 16 residues. The germline V gene encodes CDR1 SEHNR and CDR2 FQNEAQ (reference sequence). J lost 7 bases, V lost 5 bases, and 13 bases had no gene match. Here the CDR3 reads CASSLLRPGQGIEAFF. The CDR3 DNA sequence: TGTGCCAGCAGCCTACTGCGACCGGGACAGGGGATTGAAGCTTTCTTT.

This clone was detected a few times. The gene calls are TRBV7-6 and TRBJ2-7; TRBD2 agrees at 7 bases. Trimming took 3 bases from V and 3 from J; bases not matched to a gene: 14. Germline V lookup: CDR1 SGHVS, CDR2 FNYEAQ. The CDR3 is made up of 17 amino acids. The CDR3 coding sequence is TGTGCCAGCAGCTTTAGGGTTGGGAGGGATACAGTCTACGAGCAGTACTTC. This encodes CASSFRVGRDTVYEQYF.

This chain uses TRBV29-1 with TRBJ1-2; TRBD1 agrees at 9 bases. The CDR3 is made up of 13 amino acids. The V gene end was trimmed by 4 bases and the J gene end by 8 bases; junction bases not matched to a gene: 8. Germline V gene data show CDR1 as SQVTM and CDR2 as ANQGSEA. CDR3 protein: CSVAPGTGWGYTF. CDR3 sequence (DNA): TGCAGCGTTGCCCCCGGGACAGGGTGGGGCTACACCTTC.

This clone was observed a single time. The rearrangement joins TRBV2 to TRBJ1-1, with D uncertain. Trimming left V 6 bases short and J 4 bases short, with 15 bases between. This CDR3 is 14 amino acids long. Germline V CDR1 and CDR2: SNHLY, FYNNEI. The CDR3 DNA is TGTGCCAGCAGGCCGCGTGGTGGAGGCACTGAAGCTTTCTTT. It translates to CASRPRGGGTEAFF.